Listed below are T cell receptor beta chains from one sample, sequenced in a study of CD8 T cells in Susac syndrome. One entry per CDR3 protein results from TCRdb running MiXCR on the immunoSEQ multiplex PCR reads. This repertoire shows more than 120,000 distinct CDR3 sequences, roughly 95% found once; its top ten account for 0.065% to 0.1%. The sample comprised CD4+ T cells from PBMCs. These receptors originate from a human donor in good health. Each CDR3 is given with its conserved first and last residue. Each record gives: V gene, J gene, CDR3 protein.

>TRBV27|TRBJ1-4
CASSFEVGQRLFF
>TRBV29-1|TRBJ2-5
CSVWLASTETQYF
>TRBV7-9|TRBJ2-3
CASSLVLAGSTDTQYF
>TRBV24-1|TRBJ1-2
CATSDTRQGLVGYTF
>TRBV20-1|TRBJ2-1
CSASGGRDEQFF
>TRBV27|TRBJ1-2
CASSLSLSGARVYGYTF
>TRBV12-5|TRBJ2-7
CASGSRTGPYEQYF
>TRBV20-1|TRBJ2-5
CSAERGETQYF
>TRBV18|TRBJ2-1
CASSRSSGRASYNEQFF
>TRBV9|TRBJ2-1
CASSVEGSYSVQFF
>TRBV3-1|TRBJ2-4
CASSPAVGGNIQYF
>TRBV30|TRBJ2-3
CAWSDYTQYF
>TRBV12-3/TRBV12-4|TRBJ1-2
CASSDTNPGQAVGYTF
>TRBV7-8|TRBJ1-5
CASSLARTWDRTNQPQHF
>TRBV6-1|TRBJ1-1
CASRSGSRVNTEAFF
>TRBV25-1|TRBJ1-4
CASNLGPNEKLFF
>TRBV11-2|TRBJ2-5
CASSLDLGGAETQYF
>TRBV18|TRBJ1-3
CASSPTGSSGNTIYF
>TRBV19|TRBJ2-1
CASSIRANGGRNEQFF
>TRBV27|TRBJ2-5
CASSLSIDPRETQYF
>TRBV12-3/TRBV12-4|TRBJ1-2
CASTEQTLNYGYTF
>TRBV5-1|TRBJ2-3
CASSLAPDSDTQYF
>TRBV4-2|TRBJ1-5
CASSQGLGANQPQHF
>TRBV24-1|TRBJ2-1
CATSDRTDSYNEQFF
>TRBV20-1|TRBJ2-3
CSAKVLGGGPDTQYF
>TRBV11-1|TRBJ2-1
CASSLRGSYNEQFF
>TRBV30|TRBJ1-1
CAWFRGANTEAFF
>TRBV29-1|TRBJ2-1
CSVGTGSYNEQFF
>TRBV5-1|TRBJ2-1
CASSPGQGPYNEQFF
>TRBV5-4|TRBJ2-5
CASSVTGLADQETQYF
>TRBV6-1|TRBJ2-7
CASIHYPSSGNSYEQYF
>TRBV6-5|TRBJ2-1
CASSYSGEQFF
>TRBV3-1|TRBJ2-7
CASSQDGPRTSEQYF
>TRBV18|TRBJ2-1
CASSSRTGMGEQFF
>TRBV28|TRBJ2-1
CASSLWGRGEQFF
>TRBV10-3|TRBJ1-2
CAIRSDRGGYGYTF
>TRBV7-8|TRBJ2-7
CASSLEGRDHEQYF
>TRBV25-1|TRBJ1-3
CASSGTTGGNTIYF
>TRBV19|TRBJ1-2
CASSAGHPTNYGYTF
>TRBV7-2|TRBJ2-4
CASSLVGNGAAKNIQYF
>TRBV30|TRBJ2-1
CAWSVLAGVGEQFF
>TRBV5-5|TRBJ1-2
CASSLFAGGKGGYTF
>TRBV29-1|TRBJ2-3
CSVRGAGAGDTQYF
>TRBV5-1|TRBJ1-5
CASSLAGNSQGPQHF
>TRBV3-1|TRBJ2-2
CASSSGHQTTRWDGELFF